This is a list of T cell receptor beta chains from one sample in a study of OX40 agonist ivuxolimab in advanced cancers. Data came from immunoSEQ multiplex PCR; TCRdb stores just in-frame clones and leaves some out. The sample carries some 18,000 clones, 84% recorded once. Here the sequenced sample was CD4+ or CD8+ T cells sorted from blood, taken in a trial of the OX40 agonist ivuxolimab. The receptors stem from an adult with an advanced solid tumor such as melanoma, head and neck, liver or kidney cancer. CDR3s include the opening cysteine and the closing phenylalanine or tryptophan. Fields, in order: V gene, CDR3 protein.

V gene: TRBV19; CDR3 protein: CASSTGQGSYEQYF
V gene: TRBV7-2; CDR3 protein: CASSLVSLSYEQYF
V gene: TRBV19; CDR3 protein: CASSTPGTLVAFF
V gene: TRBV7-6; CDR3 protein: CASSRQSRGNSPLHF
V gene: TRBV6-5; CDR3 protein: CASKRSREGYTF
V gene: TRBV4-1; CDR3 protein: CASSQVFLAGRTDTQYF
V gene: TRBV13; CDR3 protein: CASSLEQGLSEQYF
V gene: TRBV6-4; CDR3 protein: CASSDSSGGATDTQYF
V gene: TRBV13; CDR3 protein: CASSLAGTNTEAFF
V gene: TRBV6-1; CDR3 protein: CASTRGGGWQPQHF
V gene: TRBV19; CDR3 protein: CASSPPRASGGEGQETQYF
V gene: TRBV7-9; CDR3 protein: CASSPRTSIGEQYF
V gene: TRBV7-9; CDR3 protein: CASSLGGHGYTF
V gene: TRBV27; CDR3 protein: CASSTYPSTDTQYF
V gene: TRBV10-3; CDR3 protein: CATWARDRNSPLHF
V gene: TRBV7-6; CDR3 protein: CASSVGGWEKLFF
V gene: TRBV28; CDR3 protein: CASRFLDYGYTF
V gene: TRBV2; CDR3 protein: CASSEVSDTEAFF
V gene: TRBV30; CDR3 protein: CACPLRAGGYTF
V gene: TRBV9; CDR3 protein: CASSEFPDYNTDTQYF
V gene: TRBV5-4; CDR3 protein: CASSLELRTGQYGYTF
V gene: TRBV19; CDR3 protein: CASSIGDRTYEQYF
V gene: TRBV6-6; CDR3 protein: CASRGTSTGELFF
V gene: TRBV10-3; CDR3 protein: CAISESERGGQETQYF
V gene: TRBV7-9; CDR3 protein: CASSLASGANTEAFF
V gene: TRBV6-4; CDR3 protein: CASSDRAGSTDTQYF
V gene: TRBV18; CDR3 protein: CASSPSLARSQETQYF
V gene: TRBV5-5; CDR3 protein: CASSPDPGQGTNTIYF
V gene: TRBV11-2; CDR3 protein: CASSLASQGTDTQYF
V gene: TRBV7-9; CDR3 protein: CASSSRGGRQGGGEQYF
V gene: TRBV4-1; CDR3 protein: CASSHEGQGTEAFF
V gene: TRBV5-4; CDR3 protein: CASSLRTGRLKETQYF
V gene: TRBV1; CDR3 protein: CTSSQRSISALETQYF
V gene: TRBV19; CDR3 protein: CASSIGYRVATTGPEAFF
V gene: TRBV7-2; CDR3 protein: CASSFGTGTYEQYF
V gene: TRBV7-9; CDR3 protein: CASRSLAGELFF
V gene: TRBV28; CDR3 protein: CASSARHSNQPQHF
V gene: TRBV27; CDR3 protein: CASSPGQGAEDTQYF
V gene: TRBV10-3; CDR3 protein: CAISAARDGDYEQYF
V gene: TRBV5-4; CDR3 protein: CASSLSTDTQYF
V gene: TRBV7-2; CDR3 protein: CASSLVPSGGLSSTDTQYF
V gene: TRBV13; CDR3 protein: CASTNRNSYEQYF